The clone carrying this T cell receptor (beta chain) has a handful of counts. Its specificity is not known. This sample is part of a study of OX40 agonist ivuxolimab in advanced cancers. Study overall: Patients receiving dose escalation had hepatocellular carcinoma, melanoma, renal cell or head and neck cancer.

Overall study results and limits: With doses of 0.1 to 3.0 mg/kg, CD4+ and CD8+ blood T cells had undergone clonal expansion by week 6.

J lost 3 bases, V lost 6 bases, and 9 bases had no gene match. The CDR3 length is 15 residues. Germline CDR1 reads LNHDA; CDR2 reads SQIVND (reference sequence). This table comes from immunoSEQ multiplex PCR, and its TCRdb copy is limited to in-frame clones, with some not included. The sample holds nearly 90,000 clones, 80% to 90% seen once. The origin of this receptor is an adult with an advanced solid tumor such as melanoma, head and neck, liver or kidney cancer. The starting material was CD4+ or CD8+ T cells sorted from blood, obtained in a trial of the OX40 agonist ivuxolimab. The V call is TRBV19, the J call TRBJ1-2; TRBD1 aligns across 8 bases. CDR3 region: CASRDPGQAYYGYTF. The DNA of the CDR3 is TGTGCCAGTAGAGATCCGGGACAGGCTTACTATGGCTACACCTTC.